This T cell receptor beta chain was sequenced during a study of T cells in tuberculosis. In the study overall: CD1B tetramers identified T cells specific for mycobacterial lipid GMM. A South African cohort included IGRA-negative adolescents, latently infected IGRA-positive adolescents and adults with active tuberculosis.

Comment on this clone: Its antigen remains unidentified.

Repertoires were generated with immunoSEQ multiplex PCR, while TCRdb's copy carries only in-frame clones and drops some. Among some 23,000 clones listed, 85% to 95% were seen once. On average around 95,000 T cells per donor were immunosequenced. From germline, CDR1 is MNHNS and CDR2 SASEGT. Deletions cut 3 bases from V and 6 bases from J, with 20 bases between. CDR3 length: 16 residues. Findings and limits, study-wide: Smaller alpha distances in active tuberculosis partly reflected shorter CDR3-alpha lengths.

This rearrangement joins TRBV6-1 to TRBJ1-2, with D uncertain. The clonotype was recovered from a donor aged 5-35 years with latent tuberculosis or without tuberculosis infection. Some clones in this sample may be carry-over from other donors' samples. The sequenced sample consisted of PBMCs. The CDR3 nucleotides read TGTGCCAGCAGTGATTGGCTCGGGTGGGTTACGGATGGCTACACCTTC. The encoded protein is CASSDWLGWVTDGYTF.